The 10 T cell receptor beta chains below come from one sample, sequenced in a study of blood T cells in healthy people across ages. Primed by a sample-barcoded 5' primer and a J-beta primer mix, a second PCR proceeded for 7 to 11 cycles. TCRdb ran MiXCR on the 5' RACE reads and lists one entry per CDR3 protein. The repertoire consists of roughly 900,000 distinct CDR3 sequences, with around 48% occurring once and the leading ten covering 13%. Material for sequencing was blood. The receptors shown here come from a man aged 25 to 45 in good health.

The CDR3 nucleotides read TGTGCCAGCAGTGTCGATTTTAATGAAAAACTGTTTTTT. The encoded protein is CASSVDFNEKLFF. J is TRBJ1-4 and V is TRBV2; no reliable D call. There are 13 residues in the CDR3. The ends were cut back, 4 bases at V and 4 bases at J, with 7 bases in the middle. Germline V gene lookup returns CDR1 SNHLY and CDR2 FYNNEI.

In this sample, this clonotype turned up many times. The chain carries TRBV5-5 and TRBJ2-3; D might be TRBD1 (6 bases). The CDR3 sequence is 13 residues long. Looked up from germline, CDR1 is SGHKS and CDR2 is YYEKEE (reference sequence). Trimming left V 3 bases short and J 4 bases short, with 9 bases between. The CDR3 protein is CASSWTAPDTQYF. The CDR3 DNA follows: TGTGCCAGCAGCTGGACAGCGCCAGATACGCAGTATTTT.

At least ten counts were recorded for this clonotype. The V gene is TRBV7-2, the J gene TRBJ1-2, with 9 bases lining up with TRBD1. V was pared by 0 bases and J by 5 bases, with 7 bases of the junction left unmatched. CDR1 is SGHTA, CDR2 FQGNSA, per germline. The CDR3 has 16 amino acids. The CDR3 DNA reads TGTGCCAGCAGCTTAGCGGGACAGGGCCCGAATTATGGCTACACCTTC. It is translated as CASSLAGQGPNYGYTF.

The chain links TRBV12-3 or TRBV12-4 to TRBJ1-5, with TRBD1 matching 7 bases. V gave up 7 bases and J gave up 4 bases; unmatched junction bases: 10. This CDR3 is built from 15 residues. The CDR3 DNA follows: TGTGCCAGCAACTTAGGGGGCGCGGCAAATCAGCCCCAGCATTTT. Amino acids: CASNLGGAANQPQHF.

This clonotype has more than one count but fewer than ten. The genes are TRBV5-6 and TRBJ2-4; 8 bases match TRBD2. CDR1 and CDR2 from the germline V gene are SGHDT and YYEEEE. This CDR3 has 15 amino acids. The V and J ends lost 1 base and 4 bases, in that order; junction bases with no gene match: 4. In DNA, the CDR3 is TGTGCCAGCAGCTTGCCTCGGGGGGGGAAAAACATTCAGTACTTC. It translates to CASSLPRGGKNIQYF. The complete variable domain, with remaining parts taken from reference TRBV5-6 and TRBJ2-4, reads DAGVTQSPTHLIKTRGQQVTLRCSPKSGHDTVSWYQQALGQGPQFIFQYYEEEERQRGNFPDRFSGHQFPNYSSELNVNALLLGDSALYLCASSLPRGGKNIQYFGAGTRLSVL.

This sequence joins TRBV4-3 and TRBJ2-2; D is unresolved. The germline V gene has CDR1 LGHNA and CDR2 YSLEER. The CDR3 runs 14 residues. Deletions cut 3 bases from V and 6 bases from J, with 11 bases between. The CDR3 sequence is CASSHLIGAGELFF. The CDR3, as DNA: TGCGCCAGCAGCCACCTTATAGGTGCCGGGGAGCTGTTTTTT.

V gene TRBV25-1 combines with J gene TRBJ2-5; D ambiguous. The V gene lost 4 bases and the J gene lost 2 bases, with 11 bases spanning the gap. Germline CDR1 reads MGHDK; CDR2 reads SYGVNS. The CDR3 runs 14 residues. As DNA, the CDR3 is TGTGCCAGCAGTGGCAACAGAAAACAAGAGACCCAGTACTTC. Its protein product is CASSGNRKQETQYF.

The V call is TRBV4-3, the J call TRBJ2-7; D uncertain. Germline CDR1 LGHNA, CDR2 YSLEER. The CDR3 runs to 15 residues. Trimming removed 0 bases at V and 0 bases at J, with 9 bases between. The chain's CDR3 is CASSQEFGSSYEQYF. In nucleotides, the CDR3 is TGCGCCAGCAGCCAAGAATTCGGAAGCTCCTACGAGCAGTACTTC.

The CDR3 loop is CASSYSKVLGDYGYTF. The CDR3 DNA reads TGTGCCAGCAGTTACTCGAAGGTCCTTGGGGACTATGGCTACACCTTC. This chain uses TRBV6-5 with TRBJ1-2; no clear D. V was pared by 0 bases and J by 3 bases, with 14 bases between. The CDR3 loop spans 16 amino acids. Looked up from germline, CDR1 is MNHEY and CDR2 is SVGAGI.

The rearrangement links TRBV15 to TRBJ2-5, with D perhaps matching TRBD1 (5 bases). V was shortened by 0 bases and J by 3 bases, with 11 bases between the two germline ends. Germline values: CDR1 LNHNV, CDR2 YYDKDF (reference sequence). This CDR3 has 15 amino acids. CDR3 amino acids: CATSRDPTAEETQYF. The CDR3 DNA is TGTGCCACCAGCAGAGATCCGACAGCAGAAGAGACCCAGTACTTC.